Here is one T cell receptor beta chain with its context. Its antigen remains unidentified. The record has no base qualities; no much larger clone is one base away. From its cysteine to its phenylalanine, the CDR3 spans 17 amino acids. Here the CDR3 DNA is all that survives: 51 bases in frame from base 1. CDR1 and CDR2 are drawn from the germline V gene: SGHRS, YFSETQ. Trimming removed 0 bases from V and 1 base from J, leaving 16 bases between the germline ends. The source of the sample is a study of shared clonotypes between healthy human individuals (dated by TCRdb to the early 2020s). Study-wide context: The cohort included a few men and a couple of women between 18 and 49 years of age. To estimate repertoire size and how much clonotypes are shared between individuals, the study performed deep sequencing of blood TCR repertoires from roughly five healthy adults. Different laboratories and diverse techniques were used to prepare libraries and sequence TCR repertoires, to increase sequencing depth and limit assay-specific biases. Per donor, three plates each were used for CD4 naive and CD4 memory, two for CD8 naive, and one for CD8 memory. Per donor, leukapheresis produced somewhere between about 0.8 and 9.5 billion PBMCs.

Using the deep immunoSEQ assay, multiplex PCR amplified TCR CDR3 regions from genomic DNA. For each cell subset, the extracted genomic DNA was distributed evenly across all wells of several immunoSEQ 96-well plates, and each plate served as one replicate. For sorted subsets, 150 to 250 ng genomic DNA, equal to 25,000 to 35,000 T cell genomes, was loaded into each replicate PCR. Purified libraries were quantified with a Qubit 3.0 fluorometer, sized on a Bioanalyzer 2100, and re-quantified with the KAPA Library Quantification kit. Every immunoSEQ 96-well plate was sequenced on a separate single-read 150-cycle Illumina NextSeq 550 flow cell. As for the authors' bioinformatics: Because the immunoSEQ output held only junctional sequences and lacked quality scores, the filtering could not match the filtering applied to full-length reads. Sequences were annotated with PyIR, a Python wrapper for IgBLAST v1.9, and V/J genes and CDR3 were assigned using IMGT germline references. Reads were removed for weak V/J assignments (E-value above 1e-6), missing CDR3, stop codons, out-of-frame junctions, or ambiguous translated residues. A V3J clonotype was defined by an identical inferred V gene, J gene, and CDR3 amino acid sequence. Percentage overlap between repertoires was computed as shared unique clonotypes divided by the size of the smaller repertoire. Richness of each repertoire was evaluated using RTK rarefaction, the Chao1 estimator, and Recon v2.1 estimates of unobserved clonotypes. For all TCRbeta clonotypes obtained by the gDNA method from a handful of donors, generation probabilities were computed with OLGA. Imported from immuneACCESS, the table was reduced by TCRdb to in-frame sequences with V and J called. These copies leave out some clones; in studies compared against another copy, an unresolved V gene accounts for under half, and the cause of the remainder is not known. That table supplies the V and J calls and clone size; D and trimming were determined from the DNA. This sample is represented by 780,000 or so clones; approximately 77% of them were singletons. The top ten constitute over 1.5% of the sample.

Here is what the overall study found, with its caveats: The small number of donors limited the genetic and exposure-history diversity represented. Clonotypes shared by all four sorted-subset donors showed higher generation probabilities than non-shared clonotypes. Based on pairwise subsampling, the degree of clonotype sharing among donors was expected to be affected by sequencing depth. Sampling was restricted to blood, and TCR repertoires in tissues likely differ from the TCR repertoires found in blood. Estimated clonotype richness was generally larger for naive than for memory subsets. Sharing across a handful of donors was observed for about 5% of naive CD4, around 3.5% of naive CD8, about 2.5% of memory CD4, and around 0.44% of memory CD8 clonotypes. Incomplete sequencing was indicated by rarefaction of sorted-subset datasets, despite the large sequencing depth.

The donors were healthy, HIV-negative adults who had no recently reported acute infections or vaccinations. Only Caucasian adults living in Nashville, Tennessee, USA were represented among the donors. CD4+ T cells were enriched by magnetic negative selection; naive cells were then positively selected on CD45RA, and the negative fraction formed the memory subset. Blood was collected by leukapheresis, and PBMCs were isolated by Ficoll-Histopaque density gradient centrifugation and then cryopreserved in liquid nitrogen vapor phase. Purity and quantity of every magnetically sorted T cell population were checked by analytical flow cytometry. Genomic DNA was isolated from each sorted fraction and quantified by UV absorbance on a Nanodrop 2000c.

This TCR derives from a woman aged 25 to 39 in good health. Sequencing input: memory CD4+ T cells sorted from blood. Interpreted using the paper, the cell subset or site label stands for: CD45RA-negative fraction. The chain uses TRBV5-1 and TRBJ1-1; the D gene is perhaps TRBD1, on 5 matching bases. CDR3 protein: CASSLGQRTPGNTEAFF. At the DNA level, the sequence is TGCGCCAGCAGCTTGGGACAGCGAACCCCGGGGAACACTGAAGCTTTCTTT.